The 30 T cell receptor beta chains below all came from one sample that was sequenced in a study of OX40 agonist ivuxolimab in advanced cancers. Assay used: immunoSEQ multiplex PCR; TCRdb lists only in-frame clones, some missing. The sample holds about 20,000 clones, approximately 86% seen once. The sequences come from CD4+ or CD8+ T cells sorted from blood, collected in a trial of the OX40 agonist ivuxolimab. The receptor source for this set is an adult with an advanced solid tumor such as melanoma, head and neck, liver or kidney cancer.

V is TRBV9 and J is TRBJ2-3; D perhaps matches TRBD2 (6 bases). CDR3 length equals 14 residues. The germline gives CDR1 SGDLS, CDR2 YYNGEE. Trimming pared 2 bases from V and 2 bases from J, leaving 9 bases between. The CDR3 reads CASSVGGNTDTQYF. The DNA of the CDR3 is TGTGCCAGCAGCGTTGGCGGGAACACAGATACGCAGTATTTT.

V usage is TRBV11-2 and J usage is TRBJ2-7, with D perhaps matching TRBD1 (5 bases). The germline V gene encodes CDR1 SGHAT and CDR2 FQNNGV. V was trimmed by 8 bases and J by 4 bases, leaving 12 bases between them. The CDR3 has 12 amino acids. CDR3 DNA sequence: TGTGCCAGCGGATTCTCAGGGTACGAGCAGTACTTC. Translation: CASGFSGYEQYF.

This sequence joins TRBV12-1 and TRBJ1-1. TRBV12-1 constitutes a pseudogene. The CDR3 contains 15 residues. CDR3 in amino acids: CASSFLPRGRIEAFF. DNA of the CDR3: TGTGCCAGCAGCTTCCTCCCCCGGGGCCGGATAGAAGCTTTCTTT.

V usage is TRBV5-1 and J usage is TRBJ2-1; 9 nucleotides agree with TRBD1. J gave up 7 bases and V 3 bases, and 11 bases lay outside the gene matches. This CDR3 region has 16 residues. From germline, CDR1 is SGHRS and CDR2 YFSETQ. Here the CDR3 DNA reads TGCGCCAGCAGCTCCAACCTCCGGGACAGGGTAAATGAGCAGTTCTTC. It encodes CASSSNLRDRVNEQFF.

The chain joins TRBV6-6 to TRBJ2-3, with TRBD2 matching 10 bases. The length of the CDR3 is 14 residues. Losses at the gene ends were 6 bases for V and 6 bases for J; bases not matched to a gene: 6. Germline V gene data show CDR1 as MNHNY and CDR2 as SVGAGI (reference sequence). Here the CDR3 reads CASRPGLAPDTQYF. DNA of the CDR3: TGTGCCAGCAGGCCGGGACTAGCGCCCGATACGCAGTATTTT.

This clone was observed a single time. V gene TRBV21-1 combines with J gene TRBJ2-7; the listed D gene, TRBD2, was not tested against the DNA. TRBV21-1 is reported as a pseudogene. The CDR3 is 15 amino acids. This chain's CDR3 is CASSKRGTSCYEQYF. CDR3 bases: TGTGCCAGCAGCAAACGGGGGACTAGCTGCTACGAGCAGTACTTC.

The chain is built from TRBV7-2 and TRBJ2-3, with 8 bases lining up with TRBD2. Germline-derived CDR1 and CDR2 are SGHTA and FQGNSA. V lost 3 bases, J lost 3 bases, and 5 bases stayed unmatched. The CDR3 has 15 amino acids. The CDR3 spells CASSFSGIHTDTQYF. The CDR3 region has the DNA TGTGCCAGCAGCTTTAGCGGGATTCATACAGATACGCAGTATTTT.

This clone was found once. V is TRBV19 and J is TRBJ2-3; 8 nucleotides agree with TRBD2. CDR3 length equals 16 residues. CDR1 is LNHDA and CDR2 is SQIVND in the germline V gene (reference sequence). Trimming took 6 bases from V and 4 from J; bases not matched to a gene: 12. CDR3 bases: TGTGCCAGTAGCCGGGGGGGCCCGGGGTTCGCAGATACGCAGTATTTT. It encodes CASSRGGPGFADTQYF.

This clone was observed a single time. The chain has TRBV29-1 and TRBJ2-7, with unresolved D. From germline, CDR1 is SQVTM and CDR2 ANQGSEA. Deletions cut 4 bases from V and 0 bases from J, with 7 bases between. CDR3 size: 12 residues. This CDR3 is CSVVGSSYEQYF. The CDR3 DNA reads TGCAGCGTTGTAGGCAGCTCCTACGAGCAGTACTTC.

The chain employs TRBV5-1 and TRBJ2-1; D not resolved. Per the germline V gene, CDR1 is SGHRS and CDR2 is YFSETQ. V was trimmed by 1 base and J by 6 bases, leaving 5 bases between them. The CDR3 consists of 12 residues. The CDR3 coding sequence is TGCGCCAGCAGCTTGAAATCCAATGAGCAGTTCTTC. It encodes CASSLKSNEQFF.

The chain is built from TRBV7-8 and TRBJ2-7; 8 bases agree with TRBD1. Per the germline V gene, CDR1 is SGHVS and CDR2 is FQNEAQ. Germline trimming cut 2 bases from V and 1 base from J; bases unmatched to any gene: 1. This CDR3 has 14 residues. Written as DNA, the CDR3 is TGTGCCAGCAGCTTACGGGACAGGTCCTACGAGCAGTACTTC. Protein product: CASSLRDRSYEQYF.

The V call is TRBV6-6, the J call TRBJ2-7; D is unresolved. V shed 4 bases and J shed 2 bases, with 15 bases lying between them. CDR1 and CDR2 from the germline V gene are MNHNY and SVGAGI (reference sequence). There are 15 residues in the CDR3. In DNA, the CDR3 is TGTGCCAGCAGTTCCCACCAAGGGTCGCCCTACGAGCAGTACTTC. It is translated as CASSSHQGSPYEQYF.

This sequence joins TRBV6-4 and TRBJ2-1, with D perhaps being TRBD1 or TRBD2 (6 bases each). CDR3 length equals 14 residues. V was shortened by 0 bases and J by 7 bases, with 10 bases between the two germline ends. The germline CDR1 and CDR2 sequences are MRHNA and SNTAGT. The DNA of the CDR3 is TGTGCCAGCAGTGACTCGGGGGGCTCAAATGAGCAGTTCTTC. Protein sequence: CASSDSGGSNEQFF.

The V gene is TRBV7-3, the J gene TRBJ2-5; no clear D gene. V lost 1 base to trimming and J lost 5 bases, with 8 bases between them. CDR1 and CDR2 (germline): SGHTA, FQGTGA. The CDR3 contains 13 residues. This chain's CDR3 is CASSLRMSETQYF. DNA of the CDR3: TGTGCCAGCAGCTTAAGGATGTCGGAGACCCAGTACTTC.

As for this clone: The junction departs from the called germline gene at one end, perhaps through a read error. The chain employs TRBV5-4 and TRBJ2-5; D call uncertain. Germline lookup yields CDR1 SGHNT and CDR2 YYREEE (reference sequence). This CDR3 region has 14 residues. The CDR3, as DNA: TGTGCCAGCAGCCTAGGGCTAGACCAAGGGACCCAGTACTTC. It is translated as CASSLGLDQGTQYF.

The V gene is TRBV5-1, the J gene TRBJ1-1; 12 bases fit TRBD1. Losses at the gene ends were 3 bases for V and 4 bases for J; bases not matched to a gene: 7. CDR3 length: 16 residues. The germline V gene has CDR1 SGHRS and CDR2 YFSETQ. For the CDR3, the DNA is TGCGCCAGCAGCTGGGGACAGGGGGCAACGGGCACTGAAGCTTTCTTT. Translation gives CASSWGQGATGTEAFF. The full variable domain, in which reference TRBV5-1 and TRBJ1-1 provide the parts outside the CDR3, is KAGVTQTPRYLIKTRGQQVTLSCSPISGHRSVSWYQQTPGQGLQFLFEYFSETQRNKGNFPGRFSGRQFSNSRSEMNVSTLELGDSALYLCASSWGQGATGTEAFFGQGTRLTVV.

This sequence joins TRBV10-1 and TRBJ2-1; D not certain. Per germline, CDR1 WNHNN and CDR2 SYGVQD (reference sequence). The CDR3 contains 16 residues. V was shortened by 6 bases and J by 0 bases, with 15 bases between the two germline ends. The CDR3 DNA reads as TGCGCCAGCAGCCGAGTTAGCCTTGGCTCCTACAATGAGCAGTTCTTC. As protein: CASSRVSLGSYNEQFF.

The genes are TRBV19 and TRBJ1-2; a possible D gene is TRBD1 (6 bases). V was cut by 2 bases and J by 4 bases, with 17 bases left in between. Germline assignment: CDR1 LNHDA and CDR2 SQIVND (reference sequence). CDR3 length: 16 amino acids. Here the CDR3 reads CASSIPDRYNPYGYTF. The DNA of the CDR3 is TGTGCCAGTAGTATACCGGACAGATATAACCCCTATGGCTACACCTTC.

The gene calls are TRBV6-5 and TRBJ1-5; 7 bases are shared with TRBD1. The J segment lost 6 bases and the V segment lost 5 bases, leaving 7 bases of the junction unmatched. This CDR3 has 14 amino acids. The germline CDR1 and CDR2 sequences are MNHEY and SVGAGI. CDR3 nucleotides: TGTGCCAGCAGTGAGACAGGGTTTACTCAGCCCCAGCATTTT. Amino acids: CASSETGFTQPQHF.

The rearrangement links TRBV6-5 to TRBJ1-1; no definite D call. This CDR3 region has 15 residues. The germline gives CDR1 MNHEY, CDR2 SVGAGI. V lost 5 bases and J 0 bases, leaving 13 bases between the germline ends. CDR3 sequence reads: CASSLAQRLNTEAFF. The CDR3 DNA is TGTGCCAGCAGTCTCGCCCAGCGGCTGAACACTGAAGCTTTCTTT.

The chain combines TRBV30 with TRBJ1-6; D is possibly TRBD1 (6 bases). The length of the CDR3 is 15 residues. With 3 bases removed from V and 3 bases from J, the gap between germline ends came to 12 bases. Germline assignment: CDR1 GTSNPN and CDR2 SVGIG (reference sequence). CDR3 loop: CAWRRTALYNSPLHF. Here the CDR3 DNA reads TGTGCCTGGAGACGGACAGCCCTCTATAATTCACCCCTCCACTTT.

The chain couples TRBV11-1 to TRBJ2-2; D is uncertain. The germline V gene encodes CDR1 SGHAT and CDR2 FQDESV (reference sequence). Between the trimmed V and J ends, which lost 1 base and 1 base, there was a span of 4 bases. This CDR3 is 14 amino acids long. CDR3 in DNA: TGTGCCAGCAGCTTAGACAGGAACACCGGGGAGCTGTTTTTT. Protein product: CASSLDRNTGELFF.

The chain carries TRBV5-5 and TRBJ2-2; 16 nucleotides line up with TRBD2. Per the germline V gene, CDR1 is SGHKS and CDR2 is YYEKEE (reference sequence). Losses at the gene ends were 4 bases for V and 4 bases for J; bases not matched to a gene: 7. The CDR3 length is 18 residues. CDR3 coding DNA: TGTGCCAGCAGCAAGGGACTAGCGGGGGGGCCTGGCACCGGGGAGCTGTTTTTT. This codes for CASSKGLAGGPGTGELFF.

The rearrangement uses TRBV5-1 and TRBJ2-5, with D possibly TRBD2 on 5 matching bases. V was pared by 6 bases and J by 2 bases, with 14 bases between. The CDR3 consists of 14 residues. The V gene's germline CDR1 is SGHRS and CDR2 YFSETQ. Here the CDR3 DNA reads TGCGCCAGCACCGTAGGAGGTTTTCAAGAGACCCAGTACTTC. Its translation is CASTVGGFQETQYF.

For the CDR3, the DNA is TGTGCCATCAGTGAGTACAGCTCTGGAAACACCATATATTTT. Translation: CAISEYSSGNTIYF. The rearrangement joins TRBV10-3 to TRBJ1-3; D not resolved. The germline V gene has CDR1 ENHRY and CDR2 SYGVKD. The CDR3 runs to 14 residues. Trimming took 1 base from V and 0 from J, leaving 4 bases between them.

V and J are TRBV14 and TRBJ2-3; 11 nucleotides match TRBD2. The CDR3 has 17 amino acids. Germline CDR1 and CDR2: SGHDN and FVKESK. After removal of 4 bases from V and 5 bases from J, the junction contained 11 bases not matched to a gene. CDR3 nucleotides: TGTGCCAGCAGCCGAACGGTTAGCGGGAGGGCCTTAGATACGCAGTATTTT. Translation gives CASSRTVSGRALDTQYF.

This chain uses TRBV9 with TRBJ2-2, with TRBD1 as a possible D gene (6 bases). Per germline, CDR1 SGDLS and CDR2 YYNGEE. CDR3 length: 14 amino acids. Trimming left V 3 bases short and J 5 bases short, with 11 bases between. The CDR3: CASSGSRGTGELFF. Here the CDR3 DNA reads TGTGCCAGCAGCGGGTCTAGGGGGACCGGGGAGCTGTTTTTT.

The CDR3 nucleotides read TGTGCCACCCAGGGACAGGGTAATCAGCCCCAGCATTTT. It is translated as CATQGQGNQPQHF. The chain combines TRBV19 with TRBJ1-5, with TRBD1 matching over 9 bases. V was pared by 10 bases and J by 4 bases, with 5 bases of the junction left unmatched. The CDR3 loop spans 13 amino acids. The germline CDR1 and CDR2 sequences are LNHDA and SQIVND (reference sequence). The whole variable domain, filled in from reference TRBV19 and TRBJ1-5, reads DGGITQSPKYLFRKEGQNVTLSCEQNLNHDAMYWYRQDPGQGLRLIYYSQIVNDFQKGDIAEGYSVSREKKESFPLTVTSAQKNPTAFYLCATQGQGNQPQHFGDGTRLSIL.

The chain links TRBV11-3 to TRBJ2-3, with D maybe TRBD2 (5 bases). There are 14 residues in the CDR3. Germline V CDR1 and CDR2: SGHNT, YENEEA. Trimming shortened V by 3 bases and J by 0 bases, and 7 bases separated the two germline ends. The CDR3 region has the DNA TGTGCCAGCAGCTTGAGCGGTAGCACAGATACGCAGTATTTT. It yields the protein CASSLSGSTDTQYF.

There are a few counts of this clone. The rearrangement joins TRBV15 to TRBJ1-2; D possibly corresponds to TRBD1 (6 bases). The CDR3 spans 14 residues. CDR1 and CDR2 (germline): LNHNV, YYDKDF (reference sequence). V lost 5 bases to trimming and J lost 9 bases, with 19 bases between them. In DNA form, the CDR3 reads TGTGCCACCAGCTCGACCGGAGGGGGGCGAAGCTACACCTTC. This translates into CATSSTGGGRSYTF.